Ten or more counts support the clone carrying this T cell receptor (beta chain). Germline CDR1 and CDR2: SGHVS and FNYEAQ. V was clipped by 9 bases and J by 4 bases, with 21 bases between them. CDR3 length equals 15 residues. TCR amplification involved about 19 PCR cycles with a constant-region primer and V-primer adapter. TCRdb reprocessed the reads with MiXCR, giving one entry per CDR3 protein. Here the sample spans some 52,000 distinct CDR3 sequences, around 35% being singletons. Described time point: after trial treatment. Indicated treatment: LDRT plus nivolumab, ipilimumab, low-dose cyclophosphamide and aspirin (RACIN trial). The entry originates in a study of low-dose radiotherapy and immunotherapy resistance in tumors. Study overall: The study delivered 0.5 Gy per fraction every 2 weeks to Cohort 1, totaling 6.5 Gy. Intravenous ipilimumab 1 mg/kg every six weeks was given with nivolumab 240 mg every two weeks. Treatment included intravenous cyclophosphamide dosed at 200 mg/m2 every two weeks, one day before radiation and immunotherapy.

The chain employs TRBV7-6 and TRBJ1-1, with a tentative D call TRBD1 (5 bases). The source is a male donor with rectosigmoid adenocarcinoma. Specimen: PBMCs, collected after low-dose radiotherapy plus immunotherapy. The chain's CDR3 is CASSLTGQGGTEAFF. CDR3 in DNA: TGTGCCAGTTCACTCACGGGGCAGGGAGGCACTGAAGCTTTCTTT.